These 29 T cell receptor beta chains share one sample of origin, sequenced in a study of OX40 agonist ivuxolimab in advanced cancers. TCRdb's copy holds only in-frame clones and misses some; the assay was immunoSEQ multiplex PCR. The data show about 22,000 clones, roughly 80% seen once. Sequencing was performed on CD4+ or CD8+ T cells sorted from blood, taken in a trial of the OX40 agonist ivuxolimab. The origin of the receptors is an adult with an advanced solid tumor such as melanoma, head and neck, liver or kidney cancer.

The chain employs TRBV7-9 and TRBJ1-6; maybe TRBD1 (6 bases). The V end lost 5 bases, the J end lost 15 bases, and 17 bases lay between the germline ends. The CDR3 is 13 amino acids. Germline assignment: CDR1 SEHNR and CDR2 FQNEAQ (reference sequence). CDR3 loop: CASSNRDTTLLHF. The CDR3 DNA sequence: TGTGCCAGCAGCAACCGGGACACGACCCTCCTCCACTTT.

The genes are TRBV5-1 and TRBJ2-5, with 8 bases that match TRBD2. The CDR3 sequence is 15 residues long. Germline V gene lookup returns CDR1 SGHRS and CDR2 YFSETQ. V lost 0 bases to trimming and J lost 2 bases; unmatched junction nucleotides: 3. In nucleotides, the CDR3 is TGCGCCAGCAGCTTGGCAGCGGGGGCACAAGAGACCCAGTACTTC. This sequence encodes CASSLAAGAQETQYF. Using reference TRBV5-1 and TRBJ2-5 for the parts outside the CDR3, the full variable domain is KAGVTQTPRYLIKTRGQQVTLSCSPISGHRSVSWYQQTPGQGLQFLFEYFSETQRNKGNFPGRFSGRQFSNSRSEMNVSTLELGDSALYLCASSLAAGAQETQYFGPGTRLLVL.

The chain couples TRBV5-1 to TRBJ2-1; TRBD1 matches at 7 bases. The CDR3 totals 15 residues. V lost 1 base to trimming and J lost 3 bases; unmatched junction nucleotides: 4. Germline loops: CDR1 SGHRS, CDR2 YFSETQ. The CDR3 protein is CASSLTGQNYNEQFF. The DNA of the CDR3 is TGCGCCAGCAGCTTGACGGGACAGAACTACAATGAGCAGTTCTTC.

The chain uses TRBV7-9 and TRBJ2-5; D remains unclear. The V end was cut by 2 bases, the J end by 4 bases, with 11 bases between. The germline CDR1 and CDR2 sequences are SEHNR and FQNEAQ (reference sequence). This CDR3 has 14 amino acids. As DNA, the CDR3 is TGTGCCAGCAGCTTATACGGGTTCGGAGAGACCCAGTACTTC. Translating gives CASSLYGFGETQYF.

This clone was observed once. The V gene is TRBV5-6, the J gene TRBJ2-7; D uncertain. The CDR3 runs to 13 residues. V lost 4 bases, J lost 0 bases, and 8 bases lay in between. Germline values: CDR1 SGHDT, CDR2 YYEEEE. The CDR3 DNA reads TGTGCCAGCAGCGTACGCGCCTCCTACGAGCAGTACTTC. Translating it yields CASSVRASYEQYF.

The rearrangement joins TRBV6-5 to TRBJ1-2; D ambiguous. Germline V lookup: CDR1 MNHEY, CDR2 SVGAGI. The CDR3 covers 11 residues. V was clipped by 5 bases and J by 8 bases, with 9 bases between them. This CDR3 reads CASSPYSGYTF. DNA for the CDR3: TGTGCCAGCAGTCCATATTCGGGCTACACCTTC.

This clone has just one count. The chain couples TRBV11-2 to TRBJ2-2; the D is unclear. CDR1 is SGHAT, CDR2 FQNNGV, per germline. The CDR3 has 16 amino acids. V dropped 2 bases and J dropped 0 bases, with 10 bases sitting between them. The CDR3 DNA follows: TGTGCCAGCAGCTTATTTCGGCTGGCGAACACCGGGGAGCTGTTTTTT. Residues: CASSLFRLANTGELFF.

The J gene is TRBJ2-7, the V gene TRBV4-1; D possibly corresponds to TRBD1 (6 bases). Trimming shortened V by 0 bases and J by 4 bases, and 10 bases separated the two germline ends. The length of the CDR3 is 14 residues. Looked up from germline, CDR1 is MGHRA and CDR2 is YSYEKL. The CDR3 DNA reads TGCGCCAGCAGCCAAGAGATCCAGGGGTACGAGCAGTACTTC. It yields the protein CASSQEIQGYEQYF.

The genes are TRBV14 and TRBJ1-2; weak D call: TRBD1 (5 bases). The CDR3 runs 15 residues. V was clipped by 0 bases and J by 7 bases, with 15 bases between them. In germline, CDR1 is SGHDN, CDR2 FVKESK. In DNA form, the CDR3 reads TGTGCCAGCAGCCAAGACGGCAGGGTTTATACTGGCTACACCTTC. It yields the protein CASSQDGRVYTGYTF.

This rearrangement joins TRBV2 to TRBJ1-6; perhaps TRBD1 as D (5 bases). The CDR3 has 14 residues. Trimming stripped 3 bases from V and 6 bases from J, with 9 bases between. Germline V gene sequence: CDR1 SNHLY, CDR2 FYNNEI. This CDR3 reads CASSDDSVNSPLHF. In DNA, the CDR3 is TGTGCCAGCAGTGATGACAGCGTTAATTCACCCCTCCACTTT.

The chain is built from TRBV5-1 and TRBJ1-1, with no clear D. This CDR3 has 13 residues. Germline V CDR1 and CDR2: SGHRS, YFSETQ. Trimming removed 2 bases from V and 5 bases from J, with 10 bases in between. The CDR3 here is CASSFAVGTEAFF. CDR3 sequence (DNA): TGCGCCAGCAGCTTTGCGGTAGGGACTGAAGCTTTCTTT.

V gene TRBV28 combines with J gene TRBJ2-1, with a possible D match to TRBD2 (5 bases). This CDR3 spans 14 amino acids. Germline V gene lookup returns CDR1 MDHEN and CDR2 SYDVKM. Trimming pared 2 bases from V and 7 bases from J, leaving 12 bases between. As DNA, the CDR3 is TGTGCCAGCAGTTTAGGAATGGAGGAGAATGAGCAGTTCTTC. This translates into CASSLGMEENEQFF. The full variable domain, in which reference TRBV28 and TRBJ2-1 provide the parts outside the CDR3, is DVKVTQSSRYLVKRTGEKVFLECVQDMDHENMFWYRQDPGLGLRLIYFSYDVKMKEKGDIPEGYSVSREKKERFSLILESASTNQTSMYLCASSLGMEENEQFFGPGTRLTVL.

This clone was found a few times. This chain connects TRBV10-2 to TRBJ2-7, with TRBD1 matching over 7 bases. V shed 7 bases, J shed 0 bases, and the junction held 3 bases outside the gene matches. This CDR3 spans 13 amino acids. Per the germline V gene, CDR1 is WSHSY and CDR2 is SAAADI. The CDR3 sequence is CASTRDSSYEQYF. The CDR3 coding sequence is TGCGCCAGCACCAGGGACAGCTCCTACGAGCAGTACTTC.

Relative to its sample, this clone is medium-sized (0.01 to 0.1%). This sequence joins TRBV9 and TRBJ1-3; 11 bases line up with TRBD1. Looked up from germline, CDR1 is SGDLS and CDR2 is YYNGEE. V lost 4 bases and J lost 2; bases outside the gene matches: 8. The CDR3 loop spans 17 amino acids. The CDR3 coding sequence is TGTGCCAGCAGCCGAAGGGACAGGGGGAATACTGGAAACACCATATATTTT. Translated, it gives CASSRRDRGNTGNTIYF.

Here the CDR3 DNA reads TGTGCCAGCAGTGCTGTGCTTCCCAGCTCCTACAATGAGCAGTTCTTC. Its protein product is CASSAVLPSSYNEQFF. This chain joins TRBV2 and TRBJ2-1; D is unresolved. The CDR3 loop spans 16 amino acids. Trimming cost V 4 bases and J 0 bases, with 13 bases left between them. Germline loops: CDR1 SNHLY, CDR2 FYNNEI.

In this sample, this clone turned up a few times. The chain links TRBV6-5 to TRBJ1-5; 7 bases are shared with TRBD1. This CDR3 contains 15 residues. Germline loops: CDR1 MNHEY, CDR2 SVGAGI. J gave up 5 bases and V 0 bases, and 4 bases lay outside the gene matches. CDR3 sequence: CASSYSTGRDQPQHF. Here the CDR3 DNA reads TGTGCCAGCAGTTACTCGACAGGGAGAGATCAGCCCCAGCATTTT.

The rearrangement uses TRBV27 and TRBJ2-7; TRBD2 is a possible D gene (5 bases). Looked up from germline, CDR1 is MNHEY and CDR2 is SMNVEV (reference sequence). Trimming stripped 10 bases from V and 3 bases from J, with 16 bases between. The CDR3 runs to 13 residues. The CDR3 nucleotides are TGTGCCACCGCCCACGGGGTGGGCTACGAGCAGTACTTC. Translated, it gives CATAHGVGYEQYF.

The V gene is TRBV30, the J gene TRBJ1-1; D not resolved. The CDR3 extends over 11 amino acids. Germline CDR1 reads GTSNPN; CDR2 reads SVGIG (reference sequence). The CDR3 DNA reads as TGTGGATCTGGGGTGAACACTGAAGCTTTCTTT. It yields the protein CGSGVNTEAFF.

This chain connects TRBV7-9 to TRBJ2-5; TRBD1 aligns across 10 bases. The germline gives CDR1 SEHNR, CDR2 FQNEAQ (reference sequence). The CDR3 length is 14 residues. J gave up 3 bases and V 5 bases, and 3 bases lay outside the gene matches. CDR3 coding DNA: TGTGCCAGCAGCAACGGACAGGGGGAAGAGACCCAGTACTTC. It yields the protein CASSNGQGEETQYF.

The J gene is TRBJ1-1, the V gene TRBV28; D unclear. V lost 0 bases, J lost 11 bases, and 10 bases lay in between. The CDR3 extends over 12 amino acids. Germline lookup yields CDR1 MDHEN and CDR2 SYDVKM. Here the CDR3 reads CASSLWADTAFF. In DNA form, the CDR3 reads TGTGCCAGCAGTTTATGGGCGGATACTGCTTTCTTT.

CDR3 sequence (DNA): TGTGCCAGCAGTTTACAGGGTTTTGGCACTGAAGCTTTCTTT. This encodes CASSLQGFGTEAFF. This chain links TRBV27 with TRBJ1-1; TRBD1 is a possible D gene (5 bases). The CDR3 extends over 14 amino acids. Trimming removed 2 bases from V and 4 bases from J, with 11 bases in between. In germline, CDR1 is MNHEY, CDR2 SMNVEV (reference sequence).

The chain is built from TRBV29-1 and TRBJ1-2, with D uncertain. In germline, CDR1 is SQVTM, CDR2 ANQGSEA. Trimming pared 4 bases from V and 4 bases from J, leaving 7 bases between. This CDR3 is 11 amino acids long. The CDR3 is CSVGGSYGYTF. CDR3 DNA sequence: TGCAGCGTTGGTGGCTCCTATGGCTACACCTTC.

A few counts support this clone. The V call is TRBV10-3, the J call TRBJ2-1, with TRBD2 identical over 8 bases. Trimming cost V 0 bases and J 6 bases; bases outside gene matches: 4. This CDR3 contains 15 residues. Germline CDR1 ENHRY, CDR2 SYGVKD. The CDR3 region has the DNA TGTGCCATCAGTGAGTCGCGTCGGGGGGGCAATGAGCAGTTCTTC. This translates into CAISESRRGGNEQFF.

The rearrangement uses TRBV7-2 and TRBJ1-1; D remains ambiguous. V lost 0 bases, J lost 1 base, and 6 bases lay in between. This CDR3 contains 14 residues. From germline, CDR1 is SGHTA and CDR2 FQGNSA. This CDR3 reads CASSLARRNTEAFF. The CDR3 nucleotides read TGTGCCAGCAGCTTAGCCAGGCGGAACACTGAAGCTTTCTTT.

The rearrangement joins TRBV5-1 to TRBJ2-7; TRBD1 might be the D (6 bases). CDR1 SGHRS and CDR2 YFSETQ come from the germline V gene. Trimming shortened V by 0 bases and J by 6 bases, and 19 bases separated the two germline ends. The CDR3 covers 16 residues. CDR3 bases: TGCGCCAGCAGCTTGGAAGGGGGAACAGGAAGAATCGAGCAGTACTTC. This encodes CASSLEGGTGRIEQYF.

A few counts support this clone. This sequence joins TRBV30 and TRBJ1-3; possibly TRBD1 for D (5 bases). CDR1 and CDR2 from the germline V gene are GTSNPN and SVGIG (reference sequence). The CDR3 runs to 15 residues. The V gene lost 3 bases and the J gene lost 0 bases, with 12 bases spanning the gap. This CDR3 reads CAWRMTVPSGNTIYF. The CDR3 coding sequence is TGTGCCTGGAGAATGACAGTCCCCTCTGGAAACACCATATATTTT.

This clone was picked up a small number of times. J is TRBJ2-1 and V is TRBV7-8; D call uncertain. Germline V gives CDR1 SGHVS, CDR2 FQNEAQ. The CDR3 spans 13 residues. With 5 bases removed from V and 7 bases from J, the gap between germline ends came to 12 bases. The CDR3, as DNA: TGTGCCAGCAGCCCCCTTCGGCGAAATGAGCAGTTCTTC. This gives the protein CASSPLRRNEQFF.

The genes are TRBV2 and TRBJ1-2; possibly TRBD1 for D (5 bases). Per the germline V gene, CDR1 is SNHLY and CDR2 is FYNNEI. This CDR3 comprises 12 residues. V lost 6 bases and J lost 8, with 13 bases in between. The CDR3 loop is CASSGAGPGYTF. The CDR3 nucleotides are TGTGCCAGCAGCGGGGCAGGGCCGGGCTACACCTTC.

V usage is TRBV7-8 and J usage is TRBJ2-7; 8 positions match TRBD1. Trimming at V came to 5 bases and at J to 5 bases, leaving 5 bases not matched to a gene. The germline V gene encodes CDR1 SGHVS and CDR2 FQNEAQ. The CDR3 spans 13 residues. The CDR3 DNA reads TGTGCCAGCAGCCTCGACAGGGGCCACGAGCAGTACTTC. Amino acids: CASSLDRGHEQYF.